What follows describes a single TCR beta chain. Its target is unknown. Libraries for TCRalpha and TCRbeta carried sample barcodes and unique molecular identifiers via 5'RACE. TCRdb passed the 5' RACE reads through MiXCR, listing each CDR3 protein once. The top ten clones hold 8.4% of a sample with about 440,000 distinct CDR3 sequences, 20% of them seen once. The sample originates from a study of T-cell memory formation after mild COVID-19. General study results and limits: Second-wave clones reaching peak frequency on day 37 lacked confirmed SARS-CoV-2 specificity. Some clones that responded turned up in pre-infection memory, which suggests that cross-reactive memory joined in.

The receptor comes from an adult woman who had mild COVID-19 (a few samples of this study predate the infection). Cell type and time point are not known. Sequencing was carried out using PBMCs or a T cell subset sorted from them (not recorded which).

The CDR3 here is CATRTAGQETQYF. As DNA, the CDR3 is TGTGCCACCAGAACGGCAGGGCAAGAGACCCAGTACTTC. This chain uses TRBV24-1 with TRBJ2-5; D might be TRBD1 (5 bases). CDR1 is KGHDR and CDR2 is SFDVKD in the germline V gene. The V end was cut by 7 bases, the J end by 2 bases, with 10 bases between. CDR3 length: 13 residues.